The rows below give T cell receptor beta chains drawn from one sample of a study of CD8 T cells in Susac syndrome. TCRdb processed the immunoSEQ multiplex PCR reads anew with MiXCR; each CDR3 protein has one entry. Counted here are more than 150,000 distinct CDR3 sequences, approximately 95% occurring once; the ten biggest clones make up 0.12%. Sequencing was performed on CD4+ T cells from PBMCs. The receptors come from a human donor with Susac syndrome. Each CDR3 is given with its conserved first and last residue. The D gene is left open where the match is weak. Only some rows state a clone size, as once, few, many or a class for expanded clones.

j_gene: TRBJ2-5
abundance: .
d_gene: TRBD2
v_gene: TRBV29-1
CDR3aa: CSVARLAMETQYF
CDR3nt: TGCAGCGTTGCCCGACTAGCGATGGAGACCCAGTACTTC

j_gene: TRBJ2-1
abundance: .
d_gene: .
v_gene: TRBV7-8
CDR3aa: CASSLAGVTGANEQFF
CDR3nt: TGTGCCAGCAGCTTAGCCGGGGTGACAGGCGCCAATGAGCAGTTCTTC

j_gene: TRBJ2-6
abundance: .
d_gene: .
v_gene: TRBV28
CDR3aa: CASTSGANVLTF
CDR3nt: TGTGCCAGTACCTCTGGGGCCAACGTCCTGACTTTC

j_gene: TRBJ2-5
abundance: .
d_gene: .
v_gene: TRBV14
CDR3aa: CASSHTLTQETQYF
CDR3nt: TGTGCCAGCAGCCATACCCTGACTCAAGAGACCCAGTACTTC

j_gene: TRBJ2-3
abundance: .
d_gene: .
v_gene: TRBV24-1
CDR3aa: CATSDPTANTDTQYF
CDR3nt: TGTGCCACCAGTGATCCGACAGCTAACACAGATACGCAGTATTTT

j_gene: TRBJ2-5
abundance: .
d_gene: TRBD1
v_gene: TRBV2
CDR3aa: CASSGGGPRGPQETQYF
CDR3nt: TGTGCCAGCAGTGGAGGGGGCCCCAGGGGGCCTCAAGAGACCCAGTACTTC

j_gene: TRBJ2-6
abundance: .
d_gene: .
v_gene: TRBV7-9
CDR3aa: CASSQYRAAGANVLTF
CDR3nt: TGTGCCAGCAGCCAATACAGGGCTGCTGGGGCCAACGTCCTGACTTTC

j_gene: TRBJ2-5
abundance: .
d_gene: .
v_gene: TRBV18
CDR3aa: CASSPLGGNQETQYF
CDR3nt: TGTGCCAGCTCACCCCTAGGAGGGAACCAAGAGACCCAGTACTTC

j_gene: TRBJ2-1
abundance: .
d_gene: .
v_gene: TRBV6-1
CDR3aa: CASSRDPQGPSSYNEQFF
CDR3nt: TGTGCCAGCAGTCGCGACCCTCAGGGGCCGAGCTCCTACAATGAGCAGTTCTTC

j_gene: TRBJ2-5
abundance: .
d_gene: .
v_gene: TRBV5-1
CDR3aa: CASSRLETQYF
CDR3nt: TGCGCCAGCAGCCGACTGGAGACCCAGTACTTC

j_gene: TRBJ2-5
abundance: .
d_gene: .
v_gene: TRBV5-1
CDR3aa: CASSLRTGETQYF
CDR3nt: TGCGCCAGCAGCTTGAGAACTGGAGAGACCCAGTACTTC

j_gene: TRBJ1-2
abundance: .
d_gene: .
v_gene: TRBV30
CDR3aa: CAWSASSNYGYTF
CDR3nt: TGTGCCTGGAGCGCCTCCTCAAACTATGGCTACACCTTC

j_gene: TRBJ2-1
abundance: .
d_gene: TRBD2
v_gene: TRBV9
CDR3aa: CASSLRLAGGHEQFF
CDR3nt: TGTGCCAGCAGCTTAAGACTAGCGGGGGGGCATGAGCAGTTCTTC

j_gene: TRBJ2-1
abundance: .
d_gene: .
v_gene: TRBV6-2/TRBV6-3
CDR3aa: CASSYPGYNEQFF
CDR3nt: TGTGCCAGCAGCTACCCCGGCTACAATGAGCAGTTCTTC

j_gene: TRBJ2-3
abundance: .
d_gene: .
v_gene: TRBV27
CDR3aa: CASSFRGAGRTDTQYF
CDR3nt: TGTGCCAGCAGTTTTAGGGGCGCCGGCCGCACAGATACGCAGTATTTT

j_gene: TRBJ2-5
abundance: .
d_gene: TRBD2
v_gene: TRBV3-1
CDR3aa: CASSQRGGAETQYF
CDR3nt: TGTGCCAGCAGCCAGCGCGGGGGGGCAGAGACCCAGTACTTC

j_gene: TRBJ2-1
abundance: .
d_gene: .
v_gene: TRBV7-9
CDR3aa: CASSSGTLRYNEQFF
CDR3nt: TGTGCCAGCAGCTCGGGGACTCTGCGTTACAATGAGCAGTTCTTC

j_gene: TRBJ2-5
abundance: .
d_gene: .
v_gene: TRBV28
CDR3aa: CASSLWGLLRMETQYF
CDR3nt: TGTGCCAGCAGTTTATGGGGGCTCCTCAGGATGGAGACCCAGTACTTC

j_gene: TRBJ2-1
abundance: .
d_gene: TRBD1
v_gene: TRBV7-3
CDR3aa: CASSTDRGTNEQFF
CDR3nt: TGTGCCAGCAGCACCGACAGGGGAACCAATGAGCAGTTCTTC

j_gene: TRBJ1-1
abundance: .
d_gene: TRBD1
v_gene: TRBV12-3/TRBV12-4
CDR3aa: CASSPSTGGNEAFF
CDR3nt: TGTGCCAGCAGTCCATCGACAGGGGGTAATGAAGCTTTCTTT

j_gene: TRBJ2-7
abundance: .
d_gene: .
v_gene: TRBV29-1
CDR3aa: CSASRDSRQYF
CDR3nt: TGCAGCGCATCCCGTGACAGCAGGCAGTACTTC

j_gene: TRBJ1-1
abundance: .
d_gene: .
v_gene: TRBV28
CDR3aa: CASSLGRGGTEAFF
CDR3nt: TGTGCCAGCAGTTTGGGCAGGGGTGGGACTGAAGCTTTCTTT

j_gene: TRBJ2-3
abundance: .
d_gene: .
v_gene: TRBV20-1
CDR3aa: CSARPDERRSTDTQYF
CDR3nt: TGCAGTGCCCGGCCAGACGAGCGGAGAAGCACAGATACGCAGTATTTT

j_gene: TRBJ2-6
abundance: .
d_gene: .
v_gene: TRBV28
CDR3aa: CASSPTASGANVLTF
CDR3nt: TGTGCCAGCTCCCCGACAGCTTCTGGGGCCAACGTCCTGACTTTC

j_gene: TRBJ2-3
abundance: once
d_gene: TRBD2
v_gene: TRBV9
CDR3aa: CASSYSGGLEGDTQYF
CDR3nt: TGTGCCAGCAGTTATAGCGGGGGCCTCGAAGGGGATACGCAGTATTTT

j_gene: TRBJ2-5
abundance: .
d_gene: .
v_gene: TRBV29-1
CDR3aa: CSVRQWNQETQYF
CDR3nt: TGCAGCGTAAGACAGTGGAACCAAGAGACCCAGTACTTC

j_gene: TRBJ2-6
abundance: .
d_gene: .
v_gene: TRBV6-5
CDR3aa: CASSYFPGSGANVLTF
CDR3nt: TGTGCCAGCAGTTACTTTCCCGGGTCTGGGGCCAACGTCCTGACTTTC

j_gene: TRBJ1-6
abundance: .
d_gene: .
v_gene: TRBV20-1
CDR3aa: CSARASETVNSPLHF
CDR3nt: TGCAGTGCTAGAGCTTCTGAGACGGTGAATTCACCCCTCCACTTT

j_gene: TRBJ2-1
abundance: .
d_gene: .
v_gene: TRBV29-1
CDR3aa: CSVEKGNEQFF
CDR3nt: TGCAGCGTTGAAAAGGGGAATGAGCAGTTCTTC

j_gene: TRBJ1-2
abundance: .
d_gene: .
v_gene: TRBV12-3/TRBV12-4
CDR3aa: CASSLALGDANYGYTF
CDR3nt: TGTGCCAGCAGTTTAGCGCTGGGGGACGCGAACTATGGCTACACCTTC

j_gene: TRBJ2-1
abundance: .
d_gene: .
v_gene: TRBV6-2/TRBV6-3
CDR3aa: CASSYRGGYNEQFF
CDR3nt: TGTGCCAGCAGTTACCGAGGGGGCTACAATGAGCAGTTCTTC

j_gene: TRBJ1-4
abundance: .
d_gene: .
v_gene: TRBV15
CDR3aa: CATSRVNEKLFF
CDR3nt: TGTGCCACCAGCAGGGTTAATGAAAAACTGTTTTTT